The 18 T cell receptor beta chains below were found in one sample sequenced in a study of blood T cell repertoires in COVID-19 (dated by TCRdb to the early 2020s). Preparation of the library involved the immunoSEQ multiplex PCR assay. TCRdb stores this immuneACCESS table with in-frame sequences only. Part of the clones is absent; in the studies checked, under half of the shortfall reflects unresolved V genes, and no reason is known for the rest. The sample table contains 200,000 to 250,000 clones; only one count was recorded for roughly 80% of them. The ten largest account for approximately 1.8% of the sample. Sample: PBMCs or T cells enriched from blood (not recorded which). These receptors originate from a man in his sixties who had recovered from COVID-19.

This chain links TRBV19 with TRBJ1-2, with a tentative D call TRBD1 (5 bases). CDR3 length: 15 amino acids. The V gene's germline CDR1 is LNHDA and CDR2 SQIVND (reference sequence). V lost 5 bases, J lost 4 bases, and 17 bases lay in between. CDR3: CASSRSPDTGYGYTF. DNA of the CDR3: TGTGCCAGTAGTCGATCGCCGGACACGGGCTATGGCTACACCTTC.

The V and J genes are TRBV7-2 and TRBJ1-2; possible D gene TRBD1, 6 bases. The CDR3 has 15 residues. Per germline, CDR1 SGHTA and CDR2 FQGNSA. V lost 2 bases and J lost 5, with 15 bases in between. CDR3 sequence: CASSLFSTGAYGYTF. In nucleotides, the CDR3 is TGTGCCAGCAGCTTATTTTCGACAGGCGCATATGGCTACACCTTC.

The rearrangement joins TRBV10-3 to TRBJ2-1, with 8 bases lining up with TRBD2. Germline V CDR1 and CDR2: ENHRY, SYGVKD. The CDR3 loop spans 14 amino acids. V lost 10 bases, J lost 7 bases, and 12 bases stayed unmatched. The CDR3 sequence is CATAGTGGPNEQFF. CDR3 bases: TGTGCCACCGCTGGGACGGGGGGGCCGAATGAGCAGTTCTTC.

This chain joins TRBV5-1 and TRBJ2-3; D possibly corresponds to TRBD1 (6 bases). Trimming removed 0 bases from V and 6 bases from J, with 8 bases in between. Germline V gives CDR1 SGHRS, CDR2 YFSETQ. This CDR3 comprises 13 residues. In DNA, the CDR3 is TGCGCCAGCAGCTTGGGGACAGTTGATACGCAGTATTTT. Translating it yields CASSLGTVDTQYF.

The CDR3 DNA is TGTGCCAGCTCCCGAACCACGCCCCCAGGGGCCTACGAGCAGTACTTC. It yields the protein CASSRTTPPGAYEQYF. The chain joins TRBV18 to TRBJ2-7; D perhaps matches TRBD1 (6 bases). V was trimmed by 6 bases and J by 2 bases, leaving 20 bases between them. Germline CDR1 reads KGHSH; CDR2 reads LQKENI. CDR3 length: 16 amino acids.

The chain links TRBV3-1 (or the pseudogene TRBV3-2) to TRBJ1-3, with no clear D. CDR1 and CDR2 from the germline V gene are LGHDT and YNNKEL (reference sequence). The CDR3 has 15 residues. V lost 0 bases and J 4 bases, leaving 10 bases between the germline ends. CDR3 loop: CASSQDTGVGNTIYF. DNA for the CDR3: TGTGCCAGCAGCCAAGACACCGGGGTCGGAAACACCATATATTTT.

This rearrangement joins TRBV7-9 to TRBJ2-3, with D tentatively TRBD2 (6 bases). V lost 5 bases, J lost 1 base, and 16 bases lay in between. The germline V gene has CDR1 SEHNR and CDR2 FQNEAQ (reference sequence). The CDR3 covers 16 residues. CDR3 residues: CASSPRLVPGTDTQYF. CDR3 coding DNA: TGTGCCAGCAGCCCCCGACTAGTCCCTGGCACAGATACGCAGTATTTT.

This clone has just a few counts. The rearrangement uses TRBV11-2 and TRBJ2-5; 9 bases line up with TRBD2. The V and J ends lost 1 base and 8 bases, in that order; junction bases with no gene match: 5. This CDR3 contains 14 residues. Per germline, CDR1 SGHAT and CDR2 FQNNGV. This CDR3 reads CASSLGISGGTQYF. The CDR3 region has the DNA TGTGCCAGCAGCTTAGGTATTAGCGGGGGCACCCAGTACTTC.

The CDR3 region is CASRVVGEETQYF. CDR3 sequence (DNA): TGCGCCAGCAGAGTGGTTGGGGAGGAGACCCAGTACTTC. The rearrangement joins TRBV5-1 to TRBJ2-5; the D gene is possibly TRBD2 (5 bases). The CDR3 runs to 13 residues. The V and J ends lost 5 bases and 5 bases respectively, with 13 bases between them. Germline V gene lookup returns CDR1 SGHRS and CDR2 YFSETQ.

This chain links TRBV5-1 with TRBJ2-5, with 7 nucleotides matching TRBD1. The CDR3 consists of 14 residues. V gave up 4 bases and J gave up 5 bases; unmatched junction bases: 8. Per germline, CDR1 SGHRS and CDR2 YFSETQ. The CDR3 here is CASSHTTGEETQYF. The CDR3 DNA reads as TGCGCCAGCAGCCACACCACAGGGGAGGAGACCCAGTACTTC.

The V call is TRBV20-1, the J call TRBJ2-3; D ambiguous. CDR3 length: 11 amino acids. In germline, CDR1 is DFQATT, CDR2 SNEGSKA (reference sequence). Trimming stripped 3 bases from V and 3 bases from J, with 4 bases between. The CDR3 nucleotides read TGCAGTGCTAGCCGGACAGATACGCAGTATTTT. Its translation: CSASRTDTQYF.

J is TRBJ2-5 and V is TRBV24-1; D might be TRBD1 (5 bases). The length of the CDR3 is 14 residues. CDR1 and CDR2 from the germline V gene are KGHDR and SFDVKD. V was cut by 1 base and J by 4 bases, with 9 bases left in between. This chain's CDR3 is CATSDFGQGETQYF. The CDR3 region has the DNA TGTGCCACCAGTGATTTCGGCCAGGGAGAGACCCAGTACTTC.

The chain has TRBV2 and TRBJ2-7, with D maybe TRBD1 (6 bases). The CDR3 is made up of 16 amino acids. Germline-derived CDR1 and CDR2 are SNHLY and FYNNEI. V lost 2 bases, J lost 6 bases, and 20 bases lay in between. As DNA, the CDR3 is TGTGCCAGCAGTGAAAAGAGGGGGAGATTCTCTGGCGAGCAGTACTTC. This encodes CASSEKRGRFSGEQYF.

This chain links TRBV7-2 with TRBJ2-1, with 8 bases matching TRBD2. Germline assignment: CDR1 SGHTA and CDR2 FQGNSA. This CDR3 is 14 amino acids long. Trimming took 5 bases from V and 5 from J; bases not matched to a gene: 5. CDR3 protein: CASSGSGGHNEQFF. CDR3 nucleotide sequence: TGTGCCAGCAGCGGATCGGGGGGGCACAATGAGCAGTTCTTC.

The gene calls are TRBV6-1 and TRBJ1-2; a weak D match, TRBD1 (5 bases). V lost 2 bases, J lost 4 bases, and 11 bases lay in between. The germline gives CDR1 MNHNS, CDR2 SASEGT. The CDR3 has 14 residues. CDR3 DNA: TGTGCCAGCAGTGAATATGGCAGGGTCTATGGCTACACCTTC. The encoded protein is CASSEYGRVYGYTF.

The chain recombines TRBV2 with TRBJ2-7; 8 bases align to TRBD2. The CDR3 totals 13 residues. With 6 bases clipped from V and 3 bases from J, the junction kept 4 bases outside the gene matches. The germline V gene has CDR1 SNHLY and CDR2 FYNNEI. Here the CDR3 DNA reads TGTGCCAGCAGAGGACTAGCCCACTACGAGCAGTACTTC. Translating gives CASRGLAHYEQYF.

This chain uses TRBV7-9 with TRBJ2-5; TRBD2 matches 10 bases. The CDR3 extends over 15 amino acids. In germline, CDR1 is SEHNR, CDR2 FQNEAQ (reference sequence). With V trimmed by 5 bases and J by 1 base, 4 bases remained unmatched. The CDR3 sequence is CASSPSGGFQETQYF. The DNA of the CDR3 is TGTGCCAGCAGCCCTAGCGGGGGTTTCCAAGAGACCCAGTACTTC.

V usage is TRBV2 and J usage is TRBJ1-2, with D unclear. CDR1 is SNHLY and CDR2 is FYNNEI in the germline V gene. This CDR3 has 13 amino acids. V lost 2 bases, J lost 2 bases, and 6 bases lay in between. The CDR3 here is CASSETRNYGYTF. CDR3 bases: TGTGCCAGCAGTGAAACGAGAAACTATGGCTACACCTTC.